One sample yielded the 7 T cell receptor beta chains listed below, sequenced in a study of blood T cells in healthy people across ages. A sample-barcoded 5' primer and a J-beta primer mix were used in a second PCR of about 7 to 12 cycles. TCRdb re-analysed the 5' RACE reads in MiXCR, keeping a single row per CDR3 protein. The repertoire includes approximately 800,000 distinct CDR3 sequences, 35% to 40% of them detected once, and about an eighth sits in the top ten. Sequencing was carried out using blood. All receptors come from a man aged 18 to 29 in good health.

The chain uses TRBV10-3 and TRBJ1-1, with D unresolved. The V and J ends lost 10 bases and 3 bases respectively, with 15 bases between them. The CDR3 totals 13 residues. Germline lookup yields CDR1 ENHRY and CDR2 SYGVKD. DNA of the CDR3: TGTGCCACACTCCGGGGTTTGGACACTGAAGCTTTCTTT. It translates to CATLRGLDTEAFF.

A note on this clonotype: This may be a read error, as it is one base from a much larger clone. The genes are TRBV12-3 or TRBV12-4 and TRBJ2-3, with D tentatively TRBD2 (6 bases). The CDR3 has 14 residues. V dropped 6 bases and J dropped 0 bases, with 10 bases sitting between them. The CDR3 DNA is TGTGCCAGCAGGGCGGGAACTAGCACAGATACGCAGTATTTT. This gives the protein CASRAGTSTDTQYF.

This clonotype was detected many times. J is TRBJ1-2 and V is TRBV4-2; D is unresolved. This CDR3 has 16 residues. The ends were cut back, 1 base at V and 0 bases at J, with 12 bases in the middle. Germline V gene data show CDR1 as LGHNA and CDR2 as YNFKEQ. CDR3 in DNA: TGTGCCAGCAGCCAAGTTGAACGGCAATCTAACTATGGCTACACCTTC. Its translation: CASSQVERQSNYGYTF.

This clonotype has only a few counts. The rearrangement links TRBV7-2 to TRBJ2-4; TRBD1 matches 9 bases. The tail of the sequence fits TRBJ2-7 better, so the J call may be wrong. The CDR3 consists of 15 residues. CDR1 is SGHTA, CDR2 FQGNSA, per germline. Here the CDR3 reads CASSLQDRGNSEQYF. In DNA, the CDR3 is TGTGCCAGCAGCTTACAGGACAGGGGCAATAGCGAGCAGTACTTC.

This clonotype appeared a few times. This chain connects TRBV27 to TRBJ2-7, with D unclear. The ends were cut back, 1 base at V and 7 bases at J, with 20 bases in the middle. The CDR3 extends over 16 amino acids. Germline V gene sequence: CDR1 MNHEY, CDR2 SMNVEV (reference sequence). The CDR3 reads CASSLYSTNPYNEQYF. The CDR3 nucleotides are TGTGCCAGCAGTTTATACTCGACAAACCCCTACAATGAGCAGTACTTC.

This clonotype came up many times. V gene TRBV12-3 or TRBV12-4 combines with J gene TRBJ1-6; the D gene is possibly TRBD1 (5 bases). The CDR3 contains 13 residues. Trimming removed 5 bases at V and 15 bases at J, with 17 bases between. CDR3 sequence reads: CASSQGIPRLLHF. CDR3 sequence (DNA): TGTGCCAGCAGTCAGGGAATCCCCAGGCTCCTCCACTTT.

The V and J genes are TRBV10-3 and TRBJ1-5; 8 nucleotides align to TRBD1. Germline CDR1 is ENHRY and CDR2 is SYGVKD. Trimming cost V 5 bases and J 7 bases; bases outside gene matches: 7. The length of the CDR3 is 14 residues. The CDR3 region has the DNA TGTGCCATCAGTTCCGGACAGGGAGGACAGCCCCAGCATTTT. Amino acid sequence: CAISSGQGGQPQHF.